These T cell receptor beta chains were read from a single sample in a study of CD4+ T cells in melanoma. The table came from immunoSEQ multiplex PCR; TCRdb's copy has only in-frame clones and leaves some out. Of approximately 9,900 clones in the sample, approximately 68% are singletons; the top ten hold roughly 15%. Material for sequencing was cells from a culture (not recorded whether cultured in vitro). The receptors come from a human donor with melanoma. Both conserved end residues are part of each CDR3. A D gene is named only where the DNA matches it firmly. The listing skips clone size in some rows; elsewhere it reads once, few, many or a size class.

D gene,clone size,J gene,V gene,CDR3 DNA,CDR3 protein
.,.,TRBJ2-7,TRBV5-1,TGCGCCAGCAGCTTGGGGGGAGGATCTGTCTACGAGCAGTACTTC,CASSLGGGSVYEQYF
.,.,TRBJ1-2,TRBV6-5,TGTGCCAGCAGTTCGACCGGGAACTATGGCTACACCTTC,CASSSTGNYGYTF
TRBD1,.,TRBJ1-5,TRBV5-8,TGTGCCAGCAGCTCCACACAGGGGGTCTTTATAGGGCAGCCCCAGCATTTT,CASSSTQGVFIGQPQHF
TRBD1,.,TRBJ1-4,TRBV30,TGTGCCTGGGGGGGACAGGGATGGTCGGCTAATGAAAAACTGTTTTTT,CAWGGQGWSANEKLFF
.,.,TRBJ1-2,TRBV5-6,TGTGCCAGCAGCCGCGGGAGACGAGGCGGCTACACCTTC,CASSRGRRGGYTF
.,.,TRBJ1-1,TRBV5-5,TGTGCCAGCAGCTTGATCTCAGGTTCCACTGAAGCTTTCTTT,CASSLISGSTEAFF
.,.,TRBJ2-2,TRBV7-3,TGTGCCAGCAGCAAGACGCAGACCGGGGAGCTGTTTTTT,CASSKTQTGELFF
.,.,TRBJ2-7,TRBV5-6,TGTGCCAGCAGACCCCAGGGACGGGTCGAGCAGTACTTC,CASRPQGRVEQYF
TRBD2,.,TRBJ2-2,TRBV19,TGTGCCAGTAGTTCAACACTAGCGGGGGGCCCCGGCGGGGAGCTGTTTTTT,CASSSTLAGGPGGELFF
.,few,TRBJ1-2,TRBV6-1,TGTGCCAGCAGTGAAGGGGGAGGACTCTCCGTTGGCTACACCTTC,CASSEGGGLSVGYTF
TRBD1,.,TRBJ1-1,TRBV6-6,TGTGCCAGCAGCCGACAGGGAAAGAACACTGAAGCTTTCTTT,CASSRQGKNTEAFF
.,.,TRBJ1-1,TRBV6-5,TGTGCCACTCGAGGGGGAAACACTGAAGCTTTCTTT,CATRGGNTEAFF
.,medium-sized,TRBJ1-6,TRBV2,TGTGCCAGTCACAGTGGGGTCAATTCACCCCTCCACTTT,CASHSGVNSPLHF
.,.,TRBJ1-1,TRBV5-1,TGCGCCAGCACCTCAGGGTTGAGCACTGAAGCTTTCTTT,CASTSGLSTEAFF
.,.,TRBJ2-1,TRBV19,TGTGCCAGTAGTATCGGGCAATCCTCCTACAATGAGCAGTTCTTC,CASSIGQSSYNEQFF
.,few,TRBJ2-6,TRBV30,TGTGCCTGGAGTGTAGGCTTCTCTGGGGCCAACGTCCTGACTTTC,CAWSVGFSGANVLTF
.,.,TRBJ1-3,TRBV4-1,TGCGCCAGCAGCCGTTACGGGGCTGGAAACACCATATATTTT,CASSRYGAGNTIYF
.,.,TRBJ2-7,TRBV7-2,TGTGCCAGCAGCTTAGACCGGGTGGGAGTCGAGCAGTACTTC,CASSLDRVGVEQYF
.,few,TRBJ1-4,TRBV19,TGTGCCAGTAGTAAGACGGCTCGGAGTGAAAAACTGTTTTTT,CASSKTARSEKLFF
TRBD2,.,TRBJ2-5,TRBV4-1,TGCGCCAGCAGCCGAGGGGGAGGGCGGGGGGCAAAAGAGACCCAGTACTTC,CASSRGGGRGAKETQYF